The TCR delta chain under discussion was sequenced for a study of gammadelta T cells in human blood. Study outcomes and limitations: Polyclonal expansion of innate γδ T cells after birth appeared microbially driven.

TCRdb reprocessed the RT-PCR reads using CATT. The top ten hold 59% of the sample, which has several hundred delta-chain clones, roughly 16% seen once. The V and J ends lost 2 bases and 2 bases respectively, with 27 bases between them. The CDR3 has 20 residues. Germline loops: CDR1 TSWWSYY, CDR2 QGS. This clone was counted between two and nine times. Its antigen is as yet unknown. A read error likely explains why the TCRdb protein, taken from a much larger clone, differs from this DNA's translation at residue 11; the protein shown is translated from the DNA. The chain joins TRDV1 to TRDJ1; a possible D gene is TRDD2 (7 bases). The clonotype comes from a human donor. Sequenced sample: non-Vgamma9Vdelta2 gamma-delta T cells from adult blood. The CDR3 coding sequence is TGTGCTCTTGGGGAAACTGCCTTCCTCTGGAGGATACATCAAACCGATAAACTCATCTTT. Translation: CALGETAFLWRIHQTDKLIF.